The next 3 T cell receptor beta chains were all read from a single sample in a study of OX40 agonist ivuxolimab in advanced cancers. This table comes from immunoSEQ multiplex PCR, and its TCRdb copy is limited to in-frame clones, with some not included. The data show some 70,000 clones, roughly 85% seen once. Sequenced material: CD4+ or CD8+ T cells sorted from blood, taken in a trial of the OX40 agonist ivuxolimab. These TCRs come from an adult with an advanced solid tumor such as melanoma, head and neck, liver or kidney cancer.

This clone appeared a few times. The genes are TRBV28 and TRBJ2-3, with a weak D call TRBD2 (6 bases). CDR1 and CDR2 from the germline V gene are MDHEN and SYDVKM. This CDR3 comprises 15 residues. V shed 6 bases and J shed 3 bases, with 16 bases lying between them. The CDR3 region is CASSKAGGPTDTQYF. The DNA of the CDR3 is TGTGCCAGCAGCAAGGCCGGAGGGCCGACAGATACGCAGTATTTT.

The genes are TRBV13 and TRBJ2-1; D ambiguous. Trimming left V 3 bases short and J 7 bases short, with 13 bases between. The CDR3 contains 14 residues. Germline lookup yields CDR1 PRHDT and CDR2 FYEKMQ (reference sequence). This CDR3 reads CASSLNGLRNEQFF. CDR3 in DNA: TGTGCCAGCAGCTTGAACGGTCTCAGAAATGAGCAGTTCTTC.

This CDR3 is CASSQSQGEGEKLFF. In DNA, the CDR3 is TGCGCCAGCAGCCAATCACAGGGCGAGGGGGAAAAACTGTTTTTT. The genes are TRBV4-3 and TRBJ1-4; tentative D call: TRBD1 (6 bases). Germline assignment: CDR1 LGHNA and CDR2 YSLEER. V was pared by 2 bases and J by 8 bases, with 15 bases between. This CDR3 is 15 amino acids long.